This T cell receptor (beta chain) was found in a study of cytomegalovirus exposure and HLA in healthy donors (TCRdb year 2017). Some background on the complete study: An earlier analysis of approximately 600 of the donors reported roughly 270 Gb of sequence data and around 120 million unique TCR beta sequences from 150 million to 200 million T cells. Among around 400 genotyped donors of the cohort, an average of around 240,000 unique TCR beta nucleotide sequences was sequenced per donor, of which about 20% were non-productive. Along with the roughly 670-subject first cohort, a separate validation cohort of approximately 110 different subjects was used. The study used immunosequencing to profile the T cell repertoires of 670 or so subjects and linked those repertoires to cytomegalovirus serostatus. The study aimed to test whether signatures of past pathogen exposure could be identified by cataloging public T cell receptors. The number of donors typed differed by locus, with roughly 629-640 for A, B, C, DRB1 and DQB1, roughly 520 for DQA1, under 610 for DPA1, and over 400 for DPB1. Of the 398 genotyped donors, 81% fell in the genetic ancestry cluster associated with self-reported Caucasian donors. In a later genetic analysis, genome-wide SNP genotypes for about three fifths of the 666 donors were used, and that subset was treated as a discovery cohort. Rather than drawing on any new phenotypic data, the later analysis identified candidate immune exposures from TCR beta sequences and the way those sequences occurred across donors. An early release that covered 640 HLA-typed donors contained approximately 290 gigabases of sequencing data and 65 million to 100 million unique TCR sequences. Class I and class II HLA loci were covered by the typing at four-digit resolution. An earlier analysis of 587 of the donors used high-throughput TCR beta sequencing to judge whether each TCR beta V gene segment behaved as functional or pseudogenic. Every repertoire in the discovery cohort had been generated on one and the same sequencing platform. A few DR-DQ haplotypes were handled as single units for association and clustering because linkage in the cohort was strong. To study patterns of TCR occurrence, a later analysis re-analyzed previously published TCR beta repertoires from under 750 donors and added high-resolution HLA genotyping. Donor age, sex, ethnicity and CMV serostatus were collected together with the repertoire data. The study combined high-throughput TCR immunosequencing, statistical association of individual TCRs with disease status, and machine learning to predict cytomegalovirus infection status. The research as a whole found: For the cohort, immune exposure information was limited to CMV serostatus. A later analysis reported that several top co-occurrence clusters appeared linked to parvovirus B19, influenza, CMV and Epstein-Barr virus. A cluster of highly shared sequence variants was judged likely to be a technical artifact of the sequencing pipeline. In a later analysis, most CMV-associated TCR beta chains were found to appear HLA-restricted, with HLA associations seemingly driven largely by CMV exposure. Roughly uniform sequencing depth across donors was assumed in presence/absence analyses, although this assumption may not hold. Linkage disequilibrium might explain the correlated functional status among segregating V segments, but an unknown experimental factor could not be ruled out. Because counts were too low, seventeen rarely observed V segments, including chromosome 9 orphons, were left out of the earlier analysis of 587 of the donors. Most TCR sequences were seen in very few donors, while some public TCRs were found in many individuals. Three of the identified cytomegalovirus-associated TCR beta chains were confirmed in vitro to be specific for cytomegalovirus antigens. In an earlier analysis of some 540 of the donors, most TCR beta V segments appeared in productive rearrangements about 87% or about 30% of the time, broadly matching IMGT annotations. A later analysis associated about 18,000 TCR beta sequences with specific HLA alleles at a false discovery rate of 0.05. HLA typing was unavailable for some donors at each locus, so association tests used only the typed subset. When HLA alleles, especially DR and DQ, strongly co-occurred, TCR associations were difficult to assign to individual alleles. According to a later genetic analysis, donors in an Asian-associated ancestry cluster had fewer N-insertions in productive TCRs than the approximately 670-donor mean. The authors suggested that the approach could potentially be extended to other disease states and immunological phenotypes. In this cohort, only TCR beta chains were sequenced, and detectable features were limited by the absence of alpha or paired-chain data. The 87-base-pair reads could not distinguish some IMGT-functional V segments, including TRBV6-2 and TRBV6-3, so those segments were excluded. A later genetic analysis associated a missense DCLRE1C variant with V-gene and J-gene trimming of TCR beta chains, and an independent cohort replicated the association. The study listed approximately 160 TCR beta chains as associated with cytomegalovirus. Cytomegalovirus status was reported to be diagnosed by the classifier with high specificity and sensitivity in both the original and validation cohorts. In a later analysis, HLA-associated TCR beta chains were found to be more clonally expanded and to have lower generation probabilities than equally common non-associated chains. A further reported finding was that TCR beta sequences accurately predicted the HLA-A and HLA-B alleles for most subjects in the first cohort. In a later analysis, the rate of TCR association differed among HLA loci, with DRB1 alleles having the most associated TCRs and HLA-C alleles having the fewest.

The cohort was made up of several hundred healthy bone marrow donors. All cohort members were sampled while nominally healthy, although unrecorded immune exposures were likely present. The donor was CMV seropositive and was included in the group of around 300 seropositive cohort members. A peripheral blood sample was collected from each donor, and TCR beta sequencing was performed on peripheral blood mononuclear cells. The Qiagen DNeasy Blood Extraction Kit was used to extract genomic DNA from the blood cell samples. Library preparation was by the immunoSEQ multiplex PCR assay. A mixture of 60 forward primers for TCR Vbeta segments and 13 reverse primers for TCR Jbeta segments was used in the multiplex PCR. The CDR3 region of rearranged TCR beta genes was amplified from genomic DNA with a multiplex PCR assay. The Illumina HiSeq System was used to sequence the amplified TCR beta libraries as 87-base-pair reads. The study's processing was this. Across the 500 to 700 repertoires, a later analysis counted 75 million to 90 million unique TCR beta chains, some 11 million of which were shared by at least two donors. A nearest-neighbor algorithm error-corrected the raw reads and collapsed the reads into unique sequences, merging closely related sequences to remove PCR and sequencing errors. CDR3 sequences were aligned to IMGT reference sequences to assign V, D and J gene segments. For a sequence to be retained, at least a six-nucleotide match to both a V gene segment and a J gene segment was required. A rearrangement was called productive if the CDR3 had no stop codons and remained in frame with V and J, and every other rearrangement was called non-productive. CDR3 was defined by IMGT convention, running from the second conserved V-encoded cysteine to the conserved J-encoded phenylalanine. In an earlier analysis of 550 to 650 of the donors, sequences lacking an unambiguous match to a single V gene segment were excluded. An earlier analysis of over 450 of the donors classified V segments as functional when productive rearrangements were above 56.7% and as segregating when the standard deviation between donors was above 5%. A statistical classification framework was built to diagnose cytomegalovirus status from the catalog of TCR beta chain sequences. In a later analysis, TCR nucleotide sequences were compared against IMGT/GENE-DB human TR gene sequences so that V and J genes could be assigned. A later analysis assigned CDR3 sequences and most-parsimonious VDJ recombination scenarios with the TCRdist pipeline. A later analysis defined each TCR beta chain by its CDR3 amino acid sequence plus V-gene family, and excluded reads lacking a unique V-gene family. As a way to deal with suspected cross-contamination and a sequencing artifact, a later analysis dropped nearly 600 nucleotide sequences that were highly shared and had low generation probability. A later analysis calculated a clonal expansion index for each public chain from normalized within-repertoire ranks of inferred template counts. Generation probabilities in a later analysis came from a VDJ recombination model fitted to out-of-frame rearrangements, and those results were checked against IGoR. Hypergeometric tests were used in a later analysis to score TCR-TCR, TCR-HLA and TCR-CMV co-occurrence, with a repertoire-size bias correction applied to the TCR pairs. To estimate false discovery rates, a later analysis permuted the HLA or CMV assignments 20 times. In a later analysis, co-occurring TCRs were grouped using DBSCAN, with TCRdist sequence similarity added in when clustering inside HLA-allele-positive subsets. For co-occurrence clustering, repertoires with fewer than 30,000 or more than 120,000 public chains were excluded, along with a handful of repertoires with anomalous nucleotide sharing. TCRdb took this table from immuneACCESS and kept in-frame rearrangements with V and J called. Such tables lack part of the clones; where checked against another copy, unresolved V genes explain under half of the gap, and the rest is unexplained. The V and J calls and clone size are taken from that table; D and trimming were inferred from the DNA. For this sample the table gives more than 130,000 clones, of which about four fifths were detected only once. The ten largest account for around 4.5% of the sample.

As regards this clone: Its specific antigen is unknown. The input lacks base qualities; no much larger clone sits a single base away.

Relative to germline, V is 3 bases shorter and J is 2 bases shorter, with 7 bases between their ends. The CDR3, cysteine through phenylalanine, is 12 amino acids long. The DNA shown is the 36-base CDR3, in frame from base 1. According to the germline V gene, CDR1 reads SQVTM and CDR2 reads ANQGSEA. The rearrangement joined TRBV29-1 to TRBJ1-2, with no reliable assignment of the D segment. This sequence originates from a man between 35 and 55 years old in good health and CMV-seropositive. The sequencing sample was made of PBMCs. The CDR3 reads CSVDPENYGYTF. The nucleotide sequence reads as follows: TGCAGCGTTGATCCCGAGAACTATGGCTACACCTTC.